Listed below are T cell receptor beta chains from one sample, sequenced in a study of T cell responses to AZD1222 COVID-19 vaccine. Profiled with immunoSEQ multiplex PCR; TCRdb holds only in-frame clones, not every one. Of 150,000 or so clones listed, 88% are singletons. The sequencing here drew on peripheral blood, taken on day 0 of AZD1222 vaccination. Receptors were obtained from an adult in good health. Each CDR3 is given with its conserved first and last residue. The D gene is left open where the match is weak. A clone size is listed for some rows: how often the clone was seen (once, few, many), or a class if it is expanded.

.	TRBV6-5	TRBJ2-7	.	TGTGCCATCATGGACGGGAATCGCCACGAGCAGTACTTC	CAIMDGNRHEQYF
.	TRBV19	TRBJ1-3	few	TGTGCCAGTAGTCCGAACCCGGCGTGGAGCTCTGGAAACACCATATATTTT	CASSPNPAWSSGNTIYF
TRBD1	TRBV5-1	TRBJ1-1	.	TGCGCCAGCAGCAGATTGGGACAGGGGGCGAACACTGAAGCTTTCTTT	CASSRLGQGANTEAFF
TRBD1	TRBV9	TRBJ1-6	few	TGTGCCAGCAGCGCCGTTTGGGGTATTTTGGGACAGGGAAGGGCCTCCTATAATTCACCCCTCCACTTT	CASSAVWGILGQGRASYNSPLHF
.	TRBV28	TRBJ1-2	.	TGTGCCAGCAGTTTGGCAGGGGAGGACTATGGCTACACCTTC	CASSLAGEDYGYTF
.	TRBV19	TRBJ1-2	.	TGTGCCAGTATTTCGACGGAGGCTAACTATGGCTACACCTTC	CASISTEANYGYTF
TRBD2	TRBV24-1	TRBJ2-2	.	TGTGCCACCAGTACCCCCGGGGGGTCTAGCGGGGAGCTGTTTTTT	CATSTPGGSSGELFF
.	TRBV10-3	TRBJ2-7	.	TGTGCCATCAGTGAGTCGGGGGGTACAGGGAGGTACGAGCAGTACTTC	CAISESGGTGRYEQYF
TRBD2	TRBV11-3	TRBJ2-7	.	TGTGCCAACCCCCCTGAGCGGGGAAGCTCCTACGAGCAGTACTTC	CANPPERGSSYEQYF
.	TRBV3-1/TRBV3-2	TRBJ2-2	.	TGTGCCAGCAGCCTCCCTCCGCCCGTCACCGGGGAGCTGTTTTTT	CASSLPPPVTGELFF
.	TRBV2	TRBJ2-1	.	TGTGCCAGCAGTGCGCTCCCCTCCTACAATGAGCAGTTCTTC	CASSALPSYNEQFF
.	TRBV6-5	TRBJ2-3	.	TGTGCCAGCAGTTTTTCGGGGGCCCGCACAGATACGCAGTATTTT	CASSFSGARTDTQYF
.	TRBV7-3	TRBJ2-2	few	TGTGCCAGCACCCAAAGGGACAACCCGAACACCGGGGAGCTGTTTTTT	CASTQRDNPNTGELFF
.	TRBV28	TRBJ2-5	.	TGTGCCAGCAGTTTCTTGGACAGACCACAAGAGACCCAGTACTTC	CASSFLDRPQETQYF
TRBD2	TRBV7-6	TRBJ2-7	.	TGTGCCAGCAGCTGGGGATTAGCGGGGGAAACCTACGAGCAGTACTTC	CASSWGLAGETYEQYF
TRBD1	TRBV6-2/TRBV6-3	TRBJ1-1	.	TGTGCCAGCAGCCGGACAGGGGGCAAGGGGACTGAAGCTTTCTTT	CASSRTGGKGTEAFF
TRBD1	TRBV7-3	TRBJ1-1	.	TGTGCCAGCAGCCCATCGACAGGGCAAGATACTGAAGCTTTCTTT	CASSPSTGQDTEAFF
.	TRBV4-3	TRBJ1-1	.	TGCGCCAGCAGCCAAGATTTGGGAGTACCTGAAGCTTTCTTT	CASSQDLGVPEAFF
TRBD1	TRBV2	TRBJ1-2	.	TGTGCCAGCAGACAGGGGGGCTATGGCTACACCTTC	CASRQGGYGYTF
.	TRBV6-5	TRBJ1-1	.	TGTGCCAGCACTGGACAGTTGAACACTGAAGCTTTCTTT	CASTGQLNTEAFF
.	TRBV3-1/TRBV3-2	TRBJ2-3	.	TGTGCCAGCAGCCAAGGAGGGGCCGGAGGTACAGATACGCAGTATTTT	CASSQGGAGGTDTQYF
TRBD2	TRBV19	TRBJ2-1	.	TGTGCCAGTCGGGCTAGCGGGAGCTACAATGAGCAGTTCTTC	CASRASGSYNEQFF
.	TRBV9	TRBJ1-3	few	TGTGCCAGCAGCGTAGACGGTAGAAGCTCTGGAAACACCATATATTTT	CASSVDGRSSGNTIYF
.	TRBV2	TRBJ2-2	.	TGTGCCAGCAGTGGGGCTATGAAGACCGGGGAGCTGTTTTTT	CASSGAMKTGELFF
TRBD1	TRBV6-2/TRBV6-3	TRBJ1-5	.	TGTGCCAGCAGTTACGTCGGGACAGGGGTTTTGGGCAATCAGCCCCAGCATTTT	CASSYVGTGVLGNQPQHF
.	TRBV6-4	TRBJ2-1	.	TGTGCCAGCAGGCCCGAGGGTAGTCATGAGCAGTTCTTC	CASRPEGSHEQFF
.	TRBV9	TRBJ1-2	few	TGTGCCAGCAGCGGCAGTCAAGGCTCGAACTATGGCTACACCTTC	CASSGSQGSNYGYTF
.	TRBV18	TRBJ1-5	once	TGTGCCAGCTCACCAGGGCTTAGCAATCAGCCCCAGCATTTT	CASSPGLSNQPQHF
.	TRBV4-1	TRBJ1-2	once	TGCGCCAGCAGCCAAGATATCCTGCTCTATGGCTACACCTTC	CASSQDILLYGYTF
.	TRBV7-2	TRBJ1-5	.	TGTGCCAGCAGCCCCTCGGGTTTTAGCAATCAGCCCCAGCATTTT	CASSPSGFSNQPQHF
.	TRBV28	TRBJ1-5	.	TGTGCCAGCAGTCGTCGAATTAGCAATCAGCCCCAGCATTTT	CASSRRISNQPQHF
TRBD1	TRBV19	TRBJ1-2	.	TGTGCCAGTAGTATCCCCGGACAGGGAGACTATGGCTACACCTTC	CASSIPGQGDYGYTF
.	TRBV6-5	TRBJ1-5	.	TGTGCCAGCAGTTCGGAGCGGGGTCAGCCCCAGCATTTT	CASSSERGQPQHF
TRBD1	TRBV6-5	TRBJ2-1	.	TGTGCCAGCAGTTACCGGGGACAGGGAAATGAGCAGTTCTTC	CASSYRGQGNEQFF
.	TRBV5-1	TRBJ1-1	.	TGCGCCAGCAGCTTGGAAGCGGGAAACTCACCTGAAGCTTTCTTT	CASSLEAGNSPEAFF
.	TRBV6-5	TRBJ1-6	.	TGTGCCAGCAGTTACTCCCTGGGCTCCTATAATTCACCCCTCCACTTT	CASSYSLGSYNSPLHF
.	TRBV9	TRBJ2-2	.	TGTGCCAGCAGCGTAGGTAGCCGGGCCGGGGAGCTGTTTTTT	CASSVGSRAGELFF
TRBD1	TRBV11-3	TRBJ1-4	.	TGTGCCAGCAGCTTAGGACAGGGAGATGAAAAACTGTTTTTT	CASSLGQGDEKLFF